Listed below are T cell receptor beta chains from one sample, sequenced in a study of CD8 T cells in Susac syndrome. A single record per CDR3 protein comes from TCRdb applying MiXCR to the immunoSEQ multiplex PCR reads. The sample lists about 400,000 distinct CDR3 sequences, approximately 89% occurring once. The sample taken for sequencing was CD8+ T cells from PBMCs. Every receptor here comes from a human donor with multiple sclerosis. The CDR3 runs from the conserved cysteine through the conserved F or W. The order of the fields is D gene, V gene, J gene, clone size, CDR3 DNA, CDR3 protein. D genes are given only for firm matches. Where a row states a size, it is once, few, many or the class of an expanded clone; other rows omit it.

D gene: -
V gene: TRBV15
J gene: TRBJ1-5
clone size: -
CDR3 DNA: TGTGCCACCAGCAGAGAAGGGTTCGGGCCCCAGCATTTT
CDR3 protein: CATSREGFGPQHF

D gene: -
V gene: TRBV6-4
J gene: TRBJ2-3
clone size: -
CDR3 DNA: TGTGCCAGCAGTGCCAAAGAAACGGACACGCAGTATTTT
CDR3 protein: CASSAKETDTQYF

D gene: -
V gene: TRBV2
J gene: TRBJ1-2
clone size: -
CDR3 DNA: TGTGCCAGCGGAACGAGAGACAGTTATGGCTACACCTTC
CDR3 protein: CASGTRDSYGYTF

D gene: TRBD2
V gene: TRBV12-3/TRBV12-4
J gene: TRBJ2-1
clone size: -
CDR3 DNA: TGTGCCAGCAGTTCCACCCTCGGACTAGCGGGGTCCTCCTACAATGAGCAGTTCTTC
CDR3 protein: CASSSTLGLAGSSYNEQFF

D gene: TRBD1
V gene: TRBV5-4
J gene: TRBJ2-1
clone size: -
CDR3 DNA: TGTGCCAGCAGCTTCCGGACAGGGGTCTACAATGAGCAGTTCTTC
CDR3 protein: CASSFRTGVYNEQFF

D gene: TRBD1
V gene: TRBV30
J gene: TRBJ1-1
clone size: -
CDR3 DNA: TGTGCCTGGAGTGTACTAGGACAGGAGGAAGCTTTCTTT
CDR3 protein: CAWSVLGQEEAFF

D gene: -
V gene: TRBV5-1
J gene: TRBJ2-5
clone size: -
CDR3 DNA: TGCGCCAGCAGCACCGAAGGGGACCCGCCTAAGACCCAGTACTTC
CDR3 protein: CASSTEGDPPKTQYF

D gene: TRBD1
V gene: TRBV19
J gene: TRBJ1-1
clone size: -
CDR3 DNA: TGTGCCAGTAGTACCGACGACAGGGGACTCATGAACACTGAAGCTTTCTTT
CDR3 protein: CASSTDDRGLMNTEAFF

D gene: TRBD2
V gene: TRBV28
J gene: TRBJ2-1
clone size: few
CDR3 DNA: TGTGCCAGCAGGAATAGCGGGGGCTCCTACAATGAGCAGTTCTTC
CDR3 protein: CASRNSGGSYNEQFF

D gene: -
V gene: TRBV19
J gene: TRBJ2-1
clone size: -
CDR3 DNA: TGTGCCAGTAGTATTGGGACGGTAGTGAATGAGCAGTTCTTC
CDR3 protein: CASSIGTVVNEQFF

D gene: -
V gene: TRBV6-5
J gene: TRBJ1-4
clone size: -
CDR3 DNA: TGTGCCAGCAGTCCTCGGGGGAGTGCCAATGAAAAACTGTTTTTT
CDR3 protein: CASSPRGSANEKLFF

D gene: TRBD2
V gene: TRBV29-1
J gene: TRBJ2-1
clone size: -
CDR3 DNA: TGCAGCGTTGATAGCGGGAGGGATTATTATGAGCAGTTCTTC
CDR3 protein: CSVDSGRDYYEQFF

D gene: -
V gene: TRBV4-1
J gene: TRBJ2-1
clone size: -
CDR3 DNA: TGCGCCAGCAGCCTCCTGGCCAGGGAGAACAATGAGCAGTTCTTC
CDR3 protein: CASSLLARENNEQFF

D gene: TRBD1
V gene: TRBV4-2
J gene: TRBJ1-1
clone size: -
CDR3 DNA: TGTGCCAGCAGCCCTACGGGACAGGGGGCGCCGTTGACTGAAGCTTTCTTT
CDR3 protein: CASSPTGQGAPLTEAFF

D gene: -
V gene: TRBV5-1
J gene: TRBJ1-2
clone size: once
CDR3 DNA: TGCGCCAGCAGCCCGGAGGGGTCTTTCTATGGCTACACCTTC
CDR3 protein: CASSPEGSFYGYTF

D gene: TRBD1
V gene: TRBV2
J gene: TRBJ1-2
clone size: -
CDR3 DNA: TGTGCCAGCAGAACAGGGGGGGCTGGCTACACCTTC
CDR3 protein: CASRTGGAGYTF

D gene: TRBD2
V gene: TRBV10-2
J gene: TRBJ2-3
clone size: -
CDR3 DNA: TGCGCCAGCAGTGAGTCGCGCGCGGGGGGACCCACAGATACGCAGTATTTT
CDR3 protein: CASSESRAGGPTDTQYF

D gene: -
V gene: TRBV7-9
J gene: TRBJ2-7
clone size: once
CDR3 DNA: TGTGCCAGCAGCCAGACATTCCACGAGCAGTACTTC
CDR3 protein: CASSQTFHEQYF

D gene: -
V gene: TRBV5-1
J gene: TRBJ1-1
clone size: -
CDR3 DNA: TGCGCCAGCAGCTCCCTTGAGGGGGTGAACACTGAAGCTTTCTTT
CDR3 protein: CASSSLEGVNTEAFF

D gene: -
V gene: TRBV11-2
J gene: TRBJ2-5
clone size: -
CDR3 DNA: TGTGCCAGCAGCCAATATATAACACCGGGACCGACGACCGGGGAGACCCAGTACTTC
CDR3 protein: CASSQYITPGPTTGETQYF

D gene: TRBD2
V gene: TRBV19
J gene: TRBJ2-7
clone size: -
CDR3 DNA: TGTGCCAGTAGACAACTAGCGGAAGCTTACGAGCAGTACTTC
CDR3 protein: CASRQLAEAYEQYF

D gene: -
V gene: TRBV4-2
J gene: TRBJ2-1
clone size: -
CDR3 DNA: TGTGCCAGCAACCTAGGGGGGGGAGGTGAGCAGTTCTTC
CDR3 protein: CASNLGGGGEQFF

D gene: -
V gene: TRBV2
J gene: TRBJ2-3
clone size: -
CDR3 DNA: TGTGCCAGCAGTGAATCGCGGTTGGGGGGCCCAGATACGCAGTATTTT
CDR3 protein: CASSESRLGGPDTQYF

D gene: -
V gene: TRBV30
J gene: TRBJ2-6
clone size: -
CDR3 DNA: TGTGCCTGGACCCAGGGCTCTGGGGCCAACGTCCTGACTTTC
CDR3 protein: CAWTQGSGANVLTF

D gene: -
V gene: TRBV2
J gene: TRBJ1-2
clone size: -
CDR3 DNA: TGTGCCAGCAGTGAAAGGATCTATGGCTACACCTTC
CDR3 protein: CASSERIYGYTF

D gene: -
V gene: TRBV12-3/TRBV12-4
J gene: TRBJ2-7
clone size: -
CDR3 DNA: TGTGCCAGCAGTCCCTTGGCCTTTCCACTGGCCTACGAGCAGTACTTC
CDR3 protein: CASSPLAFPLAYEQYF

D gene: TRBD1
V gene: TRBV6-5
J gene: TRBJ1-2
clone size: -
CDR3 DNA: TGTGCCAGCAGTTCAGGGACAGGGACTATTGTGAACTATGGCTACACCTTC
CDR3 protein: CASSSGTGTIVNYGYTF

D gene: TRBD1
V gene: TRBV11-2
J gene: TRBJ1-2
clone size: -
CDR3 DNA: TGTGCCAGCAGCTTAGATCTCCTGCAGGGGGCCAACTATGGCTACACCTTC
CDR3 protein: CASSLDLLQGANYGYTF

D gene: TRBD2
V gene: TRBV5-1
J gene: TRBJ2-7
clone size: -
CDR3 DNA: TGCGCCAGCACCCCTTCCCTAGCGGGCGGCTACGAGCAGTACTTC
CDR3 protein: CASTPSLAGGYEQYF

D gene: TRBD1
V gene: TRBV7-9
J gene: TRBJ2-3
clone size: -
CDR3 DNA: TGTGCCAGCAGCCCTAGACAGGGAGACACAGATACGCAGTATTTT
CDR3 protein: CASSPRQGDTDTQYF

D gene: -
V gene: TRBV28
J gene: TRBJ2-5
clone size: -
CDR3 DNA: TGTGCCAGCAGTTTATTGGAGACCCAGTACTTC
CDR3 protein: CASSLLETQYF

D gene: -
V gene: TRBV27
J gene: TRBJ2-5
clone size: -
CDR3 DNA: TGTGCCAGCAGTCAACTCGGGCCGAGGGAGACCCAGTACTTC
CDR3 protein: CASSQLGPRETQYF

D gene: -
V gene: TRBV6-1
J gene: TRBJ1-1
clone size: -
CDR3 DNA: TGTGCCAGCAGTGAAACTGAAGGGCTCATATCTCCAAACACTGAAGCTTTCTTT
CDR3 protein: CASSETEGLISPNTEAFF

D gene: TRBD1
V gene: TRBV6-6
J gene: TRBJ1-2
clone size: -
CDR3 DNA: TGTGCCAGCAGCCAGGGGGCGTTTGACTATGGCTACACCTTC
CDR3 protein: CASSQGAFDYGYTF

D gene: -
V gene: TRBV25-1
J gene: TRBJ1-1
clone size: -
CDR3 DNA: TGTGCCAGCAGTGAAACTCTGGTGAAGAACACTGAAGCTTTCTTT
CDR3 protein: CASSETLVKNTEAFF

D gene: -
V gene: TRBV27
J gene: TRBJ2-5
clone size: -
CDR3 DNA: TGTGCCAGCAGTTTAATGGGTCCCAAGCTGGCAGGGAAAGAGACCCAGTACTTC
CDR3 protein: CASSLMGPKLAGKETQYF

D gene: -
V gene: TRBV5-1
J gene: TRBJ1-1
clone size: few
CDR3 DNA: TGCGCCAGCAGCTTTCCGGGGGATGGCACTGAAGCTTTCTTT
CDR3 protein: CASSFPGDGTEAFF

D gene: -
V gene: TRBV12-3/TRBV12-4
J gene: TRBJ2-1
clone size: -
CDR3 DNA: TGTGCCAGCAGTTTATCGGGACCCGGGGGGCAGTTCTTC
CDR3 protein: CASSLSGPGGQFF

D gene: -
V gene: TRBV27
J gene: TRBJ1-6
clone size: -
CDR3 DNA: TGTGCCAGCAGTTTATTAATCCGGGATTCACCCCTCCACTTT
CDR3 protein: CASSLLIRDSPLHF

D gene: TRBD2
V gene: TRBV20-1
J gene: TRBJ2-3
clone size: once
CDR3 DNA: TGCAGTGCTCTCCCCGCAGGACTAGTGGATACGCAGTATTTT
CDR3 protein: CSALPAGLVDTQYF

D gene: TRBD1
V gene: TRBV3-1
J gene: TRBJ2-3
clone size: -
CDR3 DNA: TGTGCCAGCAGCCAAGACCTAACCGGGACAGGGAATTGGGCAGATACGCAGTATTTT
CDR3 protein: CASSQDLTGTGNWADTQYF

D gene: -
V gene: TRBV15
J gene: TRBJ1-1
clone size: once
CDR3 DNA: TGTGCCACCAGCAGAAAGACGCAGGGCGATAACACTGAAGCTTTCTTT
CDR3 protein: CATSRKTQGDNTEAFF

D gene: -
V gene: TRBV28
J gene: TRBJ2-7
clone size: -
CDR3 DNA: TGTGCCAGCAGATTGGACACACTGTACTACGAGCAGTACTTC
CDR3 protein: CASRLDTLYYEQYF

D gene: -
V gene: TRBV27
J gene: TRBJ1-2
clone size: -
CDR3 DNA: TGTGCCAGCGGCAGGGAGTTTGGCTACACCTTC
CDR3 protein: CASGREFGYTF

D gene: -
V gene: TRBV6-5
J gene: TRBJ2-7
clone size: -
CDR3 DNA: TGTGCCAGCAGTTACGACACGGGGGCCCGCTACGAGCAGTACTTC
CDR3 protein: CASSYDTGARYEQYF

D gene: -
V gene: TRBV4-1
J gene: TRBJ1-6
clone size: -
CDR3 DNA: TGCGCCAGCAGCCAGGGTAGTCCGGGACAAGAAGCTTCACCCCTCCACTTT
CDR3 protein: CASSQGSPGQEASPLHF

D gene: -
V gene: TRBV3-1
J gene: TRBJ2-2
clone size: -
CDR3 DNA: TGTGCCAGCGGGAAGCTAGGGGCGAACACCGGGGAGCTGTTTTTT
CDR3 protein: CASGKLGANTGELFF

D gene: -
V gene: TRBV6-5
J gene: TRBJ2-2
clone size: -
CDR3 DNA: TGTGCCAGCAGTTACTCGGGACTCAAGAACACCGGGGAGCTGTTTTTT
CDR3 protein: CASSYSGLKNTGELFF

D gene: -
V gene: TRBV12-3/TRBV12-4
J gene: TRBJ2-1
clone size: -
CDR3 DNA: TGTGCCAGCAGTTTATTGTCTATTTCCAACTCCTACAATGAGCAGTTCTTC
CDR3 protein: CASSLLSISNSYNEQFF

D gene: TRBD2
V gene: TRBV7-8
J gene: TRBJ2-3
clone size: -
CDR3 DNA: TGTGCCAGCAGCTTTTCGACTAGCGGGGGGGTTAGCACAGATACGCAGTATTTT
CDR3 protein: CASSFSTSGGVSTDTQYF

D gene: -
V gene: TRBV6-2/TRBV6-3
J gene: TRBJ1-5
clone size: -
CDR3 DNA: TGTGCCAGCAGTACCGGGACCGGTCAGCCCCAGCATTTT
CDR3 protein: CASSTGTGQPQHF

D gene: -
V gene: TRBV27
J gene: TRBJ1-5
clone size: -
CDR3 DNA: TGTGCCAGCAGTTTATCGACGGTGGGGGCTAATCAGCCCCAGCATTTT
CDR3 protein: CASSLSTVGANQPQHF

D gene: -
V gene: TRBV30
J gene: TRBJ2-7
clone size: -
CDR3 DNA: TGTGCCGTGGGGGTTTCCTACGAGCAGTACTTC
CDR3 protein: CAVGVSYEQYF

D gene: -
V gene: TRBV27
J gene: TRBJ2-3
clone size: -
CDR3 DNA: TGTGCCAGCAGCCCCTGGGACTTTCCTAGAGAGTATTTT
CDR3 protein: CASSPWDFPREYF

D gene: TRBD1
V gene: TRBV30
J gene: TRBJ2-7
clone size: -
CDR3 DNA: TGTGCCTGGGGACAGGGAAACTACGAGCAGTACTTC
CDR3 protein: CAWGQGNYEQYF

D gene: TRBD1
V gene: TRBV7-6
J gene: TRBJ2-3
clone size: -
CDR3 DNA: TGTGCCAGCAGCTTAGACGGGACAGGGTTGCCAGATACGCAGTATTTT
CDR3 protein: CASSLDGTGLPDTQYF

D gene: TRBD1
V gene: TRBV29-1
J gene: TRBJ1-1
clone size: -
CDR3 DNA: TGCAGCGTTGAGGAACCCGGGACAGTAGGCACTGAAGCTTTCTTT
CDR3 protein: CSVEEPGTVGTEAFF

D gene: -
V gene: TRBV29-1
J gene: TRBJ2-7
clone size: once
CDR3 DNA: TGCAGCGTTGAGAAACAGATTCCCTACGAGCAGTACTTC
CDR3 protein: CSVEKQIPYEQYF

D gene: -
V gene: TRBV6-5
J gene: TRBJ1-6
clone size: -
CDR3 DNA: TGTGCCAGCAGGGCTAGGGGTTCACCCCTCCACTTT
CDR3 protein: CASRARGSPLHF

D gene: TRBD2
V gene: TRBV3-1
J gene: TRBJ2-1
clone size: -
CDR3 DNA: TGTGCCAGCAGCCAAGGTCTAGCGGGAGGAGGGGATGAGCAGTTCTTC
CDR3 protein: CASSQGLAGGGDEQFF